This T cell receptor beta chain was recovered during a study of post-analysis software for immune sequencing data. Study-wide context: Patients had relapsing-remitting, secondary progressive or progressive-relapsing multiple sclerosis; some lacked subtype. Study-wide results and caveats: Controls showed lower frequencies than patients for roughly 5 TRBV segments, and TRBV5-6, TRBV5-1 and TRBV20-1 were among these. Batch-matched samples strongly co-clustered by F measure. The normalized Chao1 diversity of multiple sclerosis patients was significantly lower than that of controls.

V was clipped by 6 bases and J by 4 bases; unmatched bases: 9. CDR3 length: 15 residues. Germline CDR1 is MNHEY and CDR2 is SMNVEV (reference sequence). Prepared libraries of TCR beta cDNA carried unique molecular identifiers. Once roughly 0.9 to 11 million T cells were used, roughly 0.5 million cDNA molecules resulted. TCRdb independently ran MiXCR on the PCR reads; one entry per CDR3 protein. The table has hundreds of thousands of distinct CDR3 sequences, roughly 27% seen once. Notes on this clonotype: What it binds is not known.

The sequencing sample was made of blood. This receptor was taken from a girl aged 10-17 years with multiple sclerosis. The V call is TRBV27, the J call TRBJ2-1; 7 bases map to TRBD2. CDR3 loop: CASSPSSGRYNEQFF. For the CDR3, the DNA is TGTGCCAGCAGCCCCTCTAGCGGCAGATACAATGAGCAGTTCTTC.